This T cell receptor (beta chain) was profiled in a study of cytomegalovirus exposure and HLA in healthy donors. Study-wide context: According to later analysis, the same platform produced the approximately 120 validation and about 700 first-cohort repertoires.

This table comes from immunoSEQ multiplex PCR, and its TCRdb copy is limited to in-frame clones, with some not included. The sample includes 350,000 or so clones, 86% of them seen just once. As to this clone: Its antigen remains unknown.

Findings and limits, study-wide: Overall, under 200 TCR beta chains were annotated as cytomegalovirus-associated. In the approximately 130 validation repertoires, approximately 94% of cluster scores exceeded 0, per a later analysis.

The V gene lost 7 bases and the J gene lost 8 bases, with 20 bases spanning the gap. CDR1 and CDR2 from the germline V gene are MNHNS and SASEGT. The CDR3 length is 14 residues. Sequencing was performed on PBMCs. The clonotype comes from a woman younger than 35 in good health and CMV-seronegative. This chain connects TRBV6-1 to TRBJ1-2; tentatively, D is TRBD1 (5 bases). The CDR3 loop reads CASKKGVGGSGYTF. The CDR3 coding sequence is TGTGCCAGCAAAAAAGGGGTGGGGGGATCCGGCTACACCTTC.